Described below is a single TCR beta chain sequence and its context. No cognate antigen has been identified for it. Base qualities are not recorded, but no much larger clone differs from it by a single base. The library was prepared using 5' RACE. This sample was sequenced with an Illumina HiSeq 2500. A second roughly 6 to 11 cycle PCR used a sample-barcoded 5' primer and a J-beta primer mix. A unique molecular identifier was introduced onto each TCR beta cDNA molecule by a template-switch 5' adaptor carrying 12 random nucleotides. At least 2.5 million CDR3-containing paired-end reads were obtained from each sample. All of the RNA was converted into first-strand cDNA using the Mint cDNA synthesis kit, with a TRBC-specific oligonucleotide serving as the primer. All cDNA was treated with uracil-DNA glycosylase and then went through a first 18-cycle PCR with the universal primers M1SS and BC2_uni_R. For the original study's pipeline: For normalization, 1 million high-quality reads, each with a distinct molecular identifier, were randomly selected from each sample. Instead of being binned into consensus sequences, reads with shared molecular identifiers were discarded. MiTCR, with a Q25 quality threshold and the strictest error-elimination algorithm, was used for CDR3 identification, clonotype clustering and error correction. Lower-bound total TCR beta diversity was estimated with a nonparametric unseen species model using Euler transformation. TCRdb cleaned the public reads at Q25 with fastp, built clones with MiXCR and kept in-frame beta chains. CDR3 protein sequences are deduplicated, and each keeps its most common genes and DNA. The V and J calls were determined by TCRdb, not by the authors. Here the sample has 980,000 or so distinct CDR3 sequences; around 48% occur a single time. The leading ten clones occupy around an eighth of the sample.

This specimen comes from a study of blood T cells in healthy people across ages (dated by TCRdb to 2014 to 2015). Looking at the study overall: In model experiments, template switching captured about one uniquely barcoded TCR beta cDNA molecule for every two T cells. To track age-related changes in TCR beta repertoire diversity, the study relied on deep sequencing normalized with unique cDNA molecular identifiers. Four age groups were formed from the donors: young (average approximately 16 years), middle-aged (around 37), aged (over 55) and long-lived (more than 75). Donors of different ages were randomly distributed across sequencing lanes to avoid experimental bias. Using the same blood draw, the study looked at two additional independent replicas of 1 million unique cDNA reads for two donors, one aged 18 to 29 and the other aged 80 or older. General findings and caveats noted by the study authors: As age increased, observed TCR beta diversity per million T cells dropped in a roughly linear way, and a significant reduction was already evident by age approximately 40. Estimates of total diversity based on one million sequenced T cells were regarded as lower bounds and as underestimates. The percentage of naive T cells measured by flow cytometry correlated strongly with observed TCR beta diversity. Compared with the aged group, the long-lived group had more naive CD4+ T cells, fewer expanded clones and increased TCR diversity, suggesting age selection. Since profiling was done on bulk unsorted PBMCs, naive and antigen-experienced compartments could not be conclusively compared. Because the CMV infection status of the donors was unknown, age-related changes in expanded clonotypes may potentially have been confounded.

The donors were 40 or so Caucasian individuals from Russia, aged roughly 6 to 100 years, who were systemically healthy. About 10 milliliters of peripheral blood were collected from each donor into EDTA-treated Vacutainer tubes. PBMCs were isolated by Ficoll-Paque density-gradient centrifugation, with at least 6 million obtained per sample. Total RNA was extracted from PBMCs with Trizol reagent, with at least 6 micrograms obtained per sample. The percentages of naive CD45RAhigh/CD27high T cells were determined by flow cytometry on a PBMC aliquot from every donor. The germline V gene yields KGHDR for CDR1 and SFDVKD for CDR2. From the cysteine through the phenylalanine, the CDR3 covers 17 amino acids. Only the CDR3 region is kept as DNA, spanning 51 bases read in frame from base 1. V trim: 0 bases; J trim: 3 bases; unmatched bases: 5.

The chain is made from TRBV24-1 and TRBJ2-3; TRBD2 aligns with 10 central bases. The specimen sequenced was blood. The receptor was isolated from a man aged 30-40 years in good health. The DNA reads as follows: TGTGCCACCAGTGATTTGGGAGTAGCGGGGGGTACAGATACGCAGTATTTT. Its translation is CATSDLGVAGGTDTQYF.